This is a list of T cell receptor beta chains from one sample in a study of shared clonotypes between healthy human individuals. Measured with immunoSEQ multiplex PCR; TCRdb has only the in-frame clones, and not every one. The table lists roughly 2,000,000 clones, 90% to 95% of them singletons. The sequencing input was naive CD8+ T cells from PBMCs. The receptors were gathered from a young man in good health. Some clones in this sample may be carry-over from other donors' samples. Both conserved end residues are part of each CDR3. The D gene is left open where the match is weak. The size of a clone is reported for some rows only, either as once, few or many, or as a class for expanded clones.

v_gene,abundance,d_gene,j_gene,CDR3nt,CDR3aa
TRBV27,-,-,TRBJ2-7,TGTGCCAGCAGTTTAGAGGGGGGGCAGGGGCCCTACGAGCAGTACTTC,CASSLEGGQGPYEQYF
TRBV29-1,-,-,TRBJ2-2,TGCAGCGTTCGGCAGAACACCGGGGAGCTGTTTTTT,CSVRQNTGELFF
TRBV9,-,TRBD1,TRBJ1-2,TGTGCCAGCAGCGTGGACGGACAGGGGAACTATGGCTACACCTTC,CASSVDGQGNYGYTF
TRBV4-1,-,TRBD1,TRBJ1-2,TGCGCCAGCAGCCCATTCCAAGGACAGGGGGCTTGGGACTATGGCTACACCTTC,CASSPFQGQGAWDYGYTF
TRBV10-2,-,-,TRBJ2-7,TGCGCCAGCAGTTTCCGGGACAAGTCCTACGAGCAGTACTTC,CASSFRDKSYEQYF
TRBV28,-,-,TRBJ2-7,TGTGCCAGCAGCTACCCCAGGGGGGGACAGGACTACGAGCAGTACTTC,CASSYPRGGQDYEQYF
TRBV28,-,-,TRBJ1-2,TGTGCCAGCAGCTCTCTCTTGGGGGCCTATGGCTACACCTTC,CASSSLLGAYGYTF
TRBV29-1,-,-,TRBJ1-2,TGCAGCGTTGTAGATAACTATGGCTACACCTTC,CSVVDNYGYTF
TRBV6-1,-,-,TRBJ1-2,TGTGCCAGCAGTGAGTTGTATGGCTACACCTTC,CASSELYGYTF
TRBV7-6,-,-,TRBJ2-7,TGTGCCAGCAGCTTGACCGACTCCTACGAGCAGTACTTC,CASSLTDSYEQYF
TRBV5-1,-,-,TRBJ2-1,TGCGCCAGCACCCCCGAGTATTACAATGAGCAGTTCTTC,CASTPEYYNEQFF
TRBV15,-,-,TRBJ2-1,TGTGCCACCAGCAGAGATCGATTTCAGGGGACGGCGTGGGGTGAGCAGTTCTTC,CATSRDRFQGTAWGEQFF
TRBV6-5,-,-,TRBJ2-6,TGTGCCAGCAGCCCCGGGTGGTCTGGGGCCAACGTCCTGACTTTC,CASSPGWSGANVLTF
TRBV27,-,-,TRBJ2-2,TGTGCCAGCACAATAACCGATGCGGATTACCTCACCGGGGAGCTGTTTTTT,CASTITDADYLTGELFF
TRBV7-6,-,-,TRBJ2-7,TGTGCCAGCAGCTTCAGGCTAGGACGGGCATCCGGCGAGCAGTACTTC,CASSFRLGRASGEQYF
TRBV27,-,-,TRBJ2-7,TGTGCCAGCAGGATACAGGTCGGGAGACCCCTAAACGAGCAGTACTTC,CASRIQVGRPLNEQYF
TRBV4-2,-,-,TRBJ1-2,TGTGCCAGCAGCCAAGATCGAGGGATGGGCTATGGCTACACCTTC,CASSQDRGMGYGYTF
TRBV3-2,-,-,TRBJ2-5,TGTGCCAGCTTTGGGGCCCAGTACTTC,CASFGAQYF
TRBV7-9,-,-,TRBJ2-3,TGTGCCAGCGGGGGGACTTACACAGATACGCAGTATTTT,CASGGTYTDTQYF
TRBV7-8,-,TRBD1,TRBJ1-1,TGTGCCAGCAGCTTAGAGGGACAGAGTCCCACTGAGGCTTTCTTT,CASSLEGQSPTEAFF
TRBV19,-,TRBD1,TRBJ2-7,TGTGCCAGTAGTATCTACTCGGGACAGGTAAACTACGAGCAGTACTTC,CASSIYSGQVNYEQYF
TRBV5-6,-,-,TRBJ1-1,TGTGCCAGCAGCTCGACCCTAAGCAGCACTGAAGCTTTCTTT,CASSSTLSSTEAFF
TRBV4-3,-,-,TRBJ2-7,TGCGCCAGCAGCCAGCGGGCCACCCAGACATACGAGCAGTACTTC,CASSQRATQTYEQYF
TRBV28,-,-,TRBJ1-4,TGTGCCAGCAGTCTCCAAGTGGCCAATAATGAAAAACTGTTTTTT,CASSLQVANNEKLFF
TRBV27,-,-,TRBJ1-1,TGTGCCAGCAGTTTATCCCCCTACACTGAAGCTTTCTTT,CASSLSPYTEAFF
TRBV7-2,-,TRBD1,TRBJ1-2,TGTGCCAGCAGCTCACGGGACAGGGTGTTTGATGGCTACACCTTC,CASSSRDRVFDGYTF
TRBV4-1,once,TRBD2,TRBJ2-2,TGCGCCAGCAGCCGACAAACTAGCGCAACGAACACCGGGGAGCTGTTTTTT,CASSRQTSATNTGELFF
TRBV27,-,-,TRBJ2-2,TGTGCCAGCAGTTGGAGTTCCAACACCGGGGAGCTGTTTTTT,CASSWSSNTGELFF
TRBV27,-,-,TRBJ2-1,TGTGCCAGCAACTTGGGGAGTACCTCCTACAATGAGCAGTTCTTC,CASNLGSTSYNEQFF
TRBV15,-,-,TRBJ1-4,TGTGCCACCAGCAGGGTAGGGGAAAAACTGTTTTTT,CATSRVGEKLFF
TRBV4-1,-,TRBD1,TRBJ2-1,TGCGCCAGCAGCCAAATCGACAGGGCCTCTGAGCAGTTCTTC,CASSQIDRASEQFF
TRBV29-1,-,-,TRBJ2-7,TGCAGCGTTTACAGTGGCGACGAGCAGTACTTC,CSVYSGDEQYF
TRBV4-1,once,-,TRBJ2-1,TGCGCCAGCAGCCCGGCGGCCGCCCACAATGAGCAGTTCTTC,CASSPAAAHNEQFF
TRBV7-8,-,-,TRBJ2-1,TGTGCCAGCAGCTCAGGCCAGGGTTACAATGAGCAGTTCTTC,CASSSGQGYNEQFF
TRBV14,-,TRBD2,TRBJ2-2,TGTGCCAGCAGCCAAGATCTACCCCTAGCGGGGAACACCGGGGAGCTGTTTTTT,CASSQDLPLAGNTGELFF
TRBV19,-,-,TRBJ2-6,TGTGCCAGTAGTTCCAGGGTCCTCTCTGGGGCCAACGTCCTGACTTTC,CASSSRVLSGANVLTF
TRBV11-3,-,-,TRBJ2-1,TGTGCCAGCAGCTCCCGGCAAGGTACTAACAATGAGCAGTTCTTC,CASSSRQGTNNEQFF
TRBV13,-,-,TRBJ1-1,TGTGCCAGCAGATTCGTGACAGAGAACACTGAAGCTTTCTTT,CASRFVTENTEAFF
TRBV27,-,TRBD2,TRBJ2-1,TGTGCCAGCAGACCGGGACTAGCGGCGGGTGAGCAGTTCTTC,CASRPGLAAGEQFF
TRBV27,-,TRBD2,TRBJ2-1,TGTGCCAGCAGTTTTCCTAGCGGGAGTAATGAGCAGTTCTTC,CASSFPSGSNEQFF
TRBV7-9,-,-,TRBJ1-1,TGTGCCAGCAGCTCGCGGGATCGCTACACTGAAGCTTTCTTT,CASSSRDRYTEAFF
TRBV7-2,-,TRBD1,TRBJ2-3,TGTGCCAGCCATCTATCAGGGGGCAGCACAGATACGCAGTATTTT,CASHLSGGSTDTQYF
TRBV19,-,TRBD2,TRBJ2-7,TGTGCCAGTAGTAACGGGGGGGGCCTCACCGAGCAGTACTTC,CASSNGGGLTEQYF
TRBV5-1,-,TRBD2,TRBJ2-3,TGCGCCAGCAGCTCCCCCTGGACTAGCGGGAGGGAGAGCACAGATACGCAGTATTTT,CASSSPWTSGRESTDTQYF
TRBV9,-,-,TRBJ2-2,TGTGCCAGCAGCCCCCTGGCGGCGCCCACCGGGGAGCTGTTTTTT,CASSPLAAPTGELFF
TRBV7-8,-,-,TRBJ1-2,TGTGCCAGCAGCCCGACAGGAAACACTAACTATGGCTACACCTTC,CASSPTGNTNYGYTF
TRBV29-1,-,-,TRBJ2-7,TGCAGCGTTGAAGTAATGGCCGGGGGAAACTACGAGCAGTACTTC,CSVEVMAGGNYEQYF
TRBV28,-,-,TRBJ2-3,TGTGCCAGCAGCTTTGACACAGCCACAGATACGCAGTATTTT,CASSFDTATDTQYF
TRBV7-9,-,-,TRBJ2-5,TGTGCCAGCAGCCCCCATCCCCGGACAGTACAAGAGACCCAGTACTTC,CASSPHPRTVQETQYF
TRBV5-6,-,-,TRBJ1-5,TGTGCCAGCAGCTTTACACCTAGCAATCAGCCCCAGCATTTT,CASSFTPSNQPQHF
TRBV5-4,once,-,TRBJ2-1,TGTGCCAGCAGCTCCCGGGACCTTGGGCCCTACAATGAGCAGTTCTTC,CASSSRDLGPYNEQFF
TRBV5-4,once,TRBD2,TRBJ2-5,TGTGCCAGCAGGGCCGCGGGGGGGAGGGAGACCCAGTACTTC,CASRAAGGRETQYF
TRBV7-2,-,TRBD1,TRBJ1-5,TGTGCCAGCAGCTCGACAGGGGGAGATCAGCCCCAGCATTTT,CASSSTGGDQPQHF
TRBV30,-,TRBD1,TRBJ2-7,TGTGCCTGCTTAGACAGGGGGCCATCCTACGAGCAGTACTTC,CACLDRGPSYEQYF
TRBV5-1,-,-,TRBJ1-2,TGCGCCAGCAGCGTTCCCGGAGACAGCAGACAGAATGACTATGGCTACACCTTC,CASSVPGDSRQNDYGYTF
TRBV7-2,-,-,TRBJ2-1,TGTGCCAGCAGCTTACGGCCGGCAGGCTATGAGCAGTTCTTC,CASSLRPAGYEQFF
TRBV19,once,-,TRBJ2-7,TGTGCCAGTAGTATTGGGACGGACTCCTACGAGCAGTACTTC,CASSIGTDSYEQYF